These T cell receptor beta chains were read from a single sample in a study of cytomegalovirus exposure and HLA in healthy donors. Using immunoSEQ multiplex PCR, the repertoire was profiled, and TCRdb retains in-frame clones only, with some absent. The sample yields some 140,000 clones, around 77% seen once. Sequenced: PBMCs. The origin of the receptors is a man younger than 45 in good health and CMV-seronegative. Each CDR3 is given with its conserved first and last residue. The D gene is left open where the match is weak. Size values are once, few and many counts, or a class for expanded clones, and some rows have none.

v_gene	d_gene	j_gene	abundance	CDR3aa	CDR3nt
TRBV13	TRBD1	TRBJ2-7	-	CASTWGQGSYEQYF	TGTGCCAGCACCTGGGGACAGGGCTCCTACGAGCAGTACTTC
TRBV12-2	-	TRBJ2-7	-	CASRLGGTAKSLFSSYEQYF	TGTGCAAGTCGCTTAGGAGGGACAGCCAAAAGTTTATTTAGCTCCTACGAGCAGTACTTC
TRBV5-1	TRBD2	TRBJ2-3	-	CASRASGTTDTQYF	TGCGCCAGCAGGGCTAGCGGGACCACAGATACGCAGTATTTT
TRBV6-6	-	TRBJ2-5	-	CASSYAAAETQYF	TGTGCCAGCAGTTACGCAGCGGCAGAGACCCAGTACTTC
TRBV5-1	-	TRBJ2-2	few	CASSLGTSIGELFF	TGCGCCAGCAGCTTGGGGACAAGCATCGGGGAGCTGTTTTTT
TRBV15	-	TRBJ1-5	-	CATSRDAQTLGPQHF	TGTGCCACCAGCAGAGACGCCCAAACTCTTGGGCCCCAGCATTTT
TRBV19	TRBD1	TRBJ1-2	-	CARERGEGANGYTF	TGTGCCAGAGAGAGGGGCGAGGGGGCGAATGGCTACACCTTC
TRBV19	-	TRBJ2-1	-	CASSMNEAGPRGEQFF	TGTGCCAGTAGTATGAATGAGGCGGGACCCCGGGGTGAGCAGTTCTTC
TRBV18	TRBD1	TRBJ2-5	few	CASSPGTGREETQYF	TGTGCCAGCTCACCTGGGACAGGGCGCGAAGAGACCCAGTACTTC
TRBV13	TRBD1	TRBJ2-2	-	CASSLVTGLLLGELFF	TGTGCCAGCAGCTTGGTGACAGGGCTTTTGCTCGGGGAGCTGTTTTTT
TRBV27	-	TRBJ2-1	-	CASRLGGAEQFF	TGTGCCAGCAGACTTGGGGGGGCTGAGCAGTTCTTC
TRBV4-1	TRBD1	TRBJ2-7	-	CASSQDRGSTYEQYF	TGCGCCAGCAGCCAAGACAGGGGGAGCACCTACGAGCAGTACTTC
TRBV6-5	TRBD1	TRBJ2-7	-	CASSYSGGQGWYEQYF	TGTGCCAGCAGTTACTCGGGAGGACAGGGGTGGTACGAGCAGTACTTC
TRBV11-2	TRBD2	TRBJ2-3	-	CASSSGPSGSTDTQYF	TGTGCCAGCAGCTCAGGGCCTAGCGGTAGCACAGATACGCAGTATTTT
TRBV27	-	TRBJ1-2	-	CASRRTEPTNYGYTF	TGTGCCAGCAGACGGACAGAGCCAACAAACTATGGCTACACCTTC